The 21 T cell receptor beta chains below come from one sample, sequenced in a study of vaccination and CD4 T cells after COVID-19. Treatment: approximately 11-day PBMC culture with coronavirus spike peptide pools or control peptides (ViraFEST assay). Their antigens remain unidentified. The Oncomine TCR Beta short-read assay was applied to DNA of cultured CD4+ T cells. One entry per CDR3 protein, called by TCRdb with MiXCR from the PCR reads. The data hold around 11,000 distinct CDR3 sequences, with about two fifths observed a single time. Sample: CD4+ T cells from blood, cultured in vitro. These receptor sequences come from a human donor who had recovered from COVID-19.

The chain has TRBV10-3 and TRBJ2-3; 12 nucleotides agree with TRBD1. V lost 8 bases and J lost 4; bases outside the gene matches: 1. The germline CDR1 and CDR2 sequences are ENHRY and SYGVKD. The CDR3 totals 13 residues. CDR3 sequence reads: CAIGTGGPDTQYF. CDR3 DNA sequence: TGTGCCATCGGGACAGGGGGCCCAGATACGCAGTATTTT.

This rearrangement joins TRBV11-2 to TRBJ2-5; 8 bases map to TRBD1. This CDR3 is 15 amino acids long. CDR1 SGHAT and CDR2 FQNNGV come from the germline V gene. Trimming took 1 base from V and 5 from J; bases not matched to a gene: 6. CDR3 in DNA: TGTGCCAGCAGCTTAGGCTCAGGGGGCGGCGAGACCCAGTACTTC. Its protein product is CASSLGSGGGETQYF.

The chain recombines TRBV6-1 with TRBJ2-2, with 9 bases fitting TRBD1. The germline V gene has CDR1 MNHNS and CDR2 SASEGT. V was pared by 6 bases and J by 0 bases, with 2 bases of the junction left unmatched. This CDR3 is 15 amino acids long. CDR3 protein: CASRGTGTNTGELFF. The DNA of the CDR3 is TGTGCCAGCAGGGGGACAGGGACGAACACCGGGGAGCTGTTTTTT.

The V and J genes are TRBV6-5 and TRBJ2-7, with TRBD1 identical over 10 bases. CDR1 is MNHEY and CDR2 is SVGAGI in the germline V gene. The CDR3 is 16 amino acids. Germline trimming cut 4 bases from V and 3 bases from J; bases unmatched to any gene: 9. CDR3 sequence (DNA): TGTGCCAGCAGTTCACCGGGACAGGGGTCCTACTACGAGCAGTACTTC. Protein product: CASSSPGQGSYYEQYF.

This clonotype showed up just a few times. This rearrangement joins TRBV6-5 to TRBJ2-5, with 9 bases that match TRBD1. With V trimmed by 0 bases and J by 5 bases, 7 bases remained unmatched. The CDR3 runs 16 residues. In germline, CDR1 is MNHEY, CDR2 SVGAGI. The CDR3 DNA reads TGTGCCAGCAGTTACTCGAGCCGGACAGGGGCCGAGACCCAGTACTTC. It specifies CASSYSSRTGAETQYF.

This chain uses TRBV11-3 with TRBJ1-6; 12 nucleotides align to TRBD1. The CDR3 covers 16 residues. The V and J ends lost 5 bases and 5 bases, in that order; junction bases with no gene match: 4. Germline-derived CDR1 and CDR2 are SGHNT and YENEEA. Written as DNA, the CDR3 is TGTGCCAGCAGCCCCCGGGACAGGGGGCATAATTCACCCCTCCACTTT. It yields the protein CASSPRDRGHNSPLHF.

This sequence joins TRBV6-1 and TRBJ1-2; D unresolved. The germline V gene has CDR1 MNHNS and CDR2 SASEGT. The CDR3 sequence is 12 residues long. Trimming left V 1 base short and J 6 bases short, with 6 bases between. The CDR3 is CASSEVADGYTF. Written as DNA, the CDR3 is TGTGCCAGCAGTGAAGTTGCTGATGGCTACACCTTC.

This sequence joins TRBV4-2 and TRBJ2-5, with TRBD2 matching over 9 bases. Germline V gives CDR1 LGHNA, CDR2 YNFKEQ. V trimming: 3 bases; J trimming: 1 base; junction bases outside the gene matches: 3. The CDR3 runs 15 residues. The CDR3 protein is CASSQASGVQETQYF. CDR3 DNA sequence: TGTGCCAGCAGCCAGGCTAGCGGGGTCCAAGAGACCCAGTACTTC.

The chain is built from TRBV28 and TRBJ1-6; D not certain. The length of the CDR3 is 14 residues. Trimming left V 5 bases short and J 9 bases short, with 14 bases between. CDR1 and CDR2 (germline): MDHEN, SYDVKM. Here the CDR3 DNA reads TGTGCCAGCAGTCAATCCCTCGGCGGTTCACCCCTCCACTTT. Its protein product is CASSQSLGGSPLHF.

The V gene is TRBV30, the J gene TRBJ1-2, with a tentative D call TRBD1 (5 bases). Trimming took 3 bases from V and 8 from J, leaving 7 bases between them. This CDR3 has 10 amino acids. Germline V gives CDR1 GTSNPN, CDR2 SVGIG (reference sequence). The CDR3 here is CAWRRGGYTF. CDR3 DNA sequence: TGTGCCTGGAGGAGGGGAGGCTACACCTTC.

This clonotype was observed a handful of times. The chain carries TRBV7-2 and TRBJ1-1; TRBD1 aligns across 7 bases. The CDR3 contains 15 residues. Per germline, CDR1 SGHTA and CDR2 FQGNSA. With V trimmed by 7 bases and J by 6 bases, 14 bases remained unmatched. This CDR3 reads CASMRRQGGGSEAFF. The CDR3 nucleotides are TGTGCCAGCATGCGTAGACAGGGAGGGGGATCTGAAGCTTTCTTT.

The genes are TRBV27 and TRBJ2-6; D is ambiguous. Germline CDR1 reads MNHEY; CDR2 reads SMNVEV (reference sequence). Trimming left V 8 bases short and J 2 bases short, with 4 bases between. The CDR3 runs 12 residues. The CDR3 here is CASGAGANVLTF. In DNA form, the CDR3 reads TGTGCCAGCGGGGCTGGGGCCAACGTCCTGACTTTC.

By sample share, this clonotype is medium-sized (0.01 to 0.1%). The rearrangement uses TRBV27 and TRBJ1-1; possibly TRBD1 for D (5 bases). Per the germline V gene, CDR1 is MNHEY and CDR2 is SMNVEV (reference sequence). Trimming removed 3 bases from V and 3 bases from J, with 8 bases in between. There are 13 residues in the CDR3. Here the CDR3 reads CASSLSRDTEAFF. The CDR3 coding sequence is TGTGCCAGCAGTTTGTCCAGGGACACTGAAGCTTTCTTT.

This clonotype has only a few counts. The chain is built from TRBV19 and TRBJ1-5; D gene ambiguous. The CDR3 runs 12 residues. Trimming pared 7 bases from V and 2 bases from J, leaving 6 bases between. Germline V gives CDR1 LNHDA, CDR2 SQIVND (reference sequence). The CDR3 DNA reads TGTGCCAGTAAGTACGGCAATCAGCCCCAGCATTTT. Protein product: CASKYGNQPQHF.

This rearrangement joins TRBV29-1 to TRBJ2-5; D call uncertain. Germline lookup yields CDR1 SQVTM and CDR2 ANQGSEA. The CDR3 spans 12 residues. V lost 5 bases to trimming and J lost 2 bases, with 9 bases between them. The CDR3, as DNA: TGCAGCGTTTTCTCAGGACAAGAGACCCAGTACTTC. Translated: CSVFSGQETQYF.

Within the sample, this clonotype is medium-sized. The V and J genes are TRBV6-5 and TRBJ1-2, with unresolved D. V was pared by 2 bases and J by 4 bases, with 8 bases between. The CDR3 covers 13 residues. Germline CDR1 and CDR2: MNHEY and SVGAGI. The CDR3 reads CASSYGLSYGYTF. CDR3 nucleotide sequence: TGTGCCAGCAGTTACGGGCTAAGCTATGGCTACACCTTC.

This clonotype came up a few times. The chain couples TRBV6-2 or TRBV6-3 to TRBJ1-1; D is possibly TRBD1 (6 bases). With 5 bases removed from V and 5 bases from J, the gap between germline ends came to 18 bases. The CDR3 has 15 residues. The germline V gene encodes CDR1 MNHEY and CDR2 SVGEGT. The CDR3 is CASSKRQAKGTEAFF. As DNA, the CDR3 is TGTGCCAGCAGTAAACGACAGGCTAAGGGGACTGAAGCTTTCTTT.

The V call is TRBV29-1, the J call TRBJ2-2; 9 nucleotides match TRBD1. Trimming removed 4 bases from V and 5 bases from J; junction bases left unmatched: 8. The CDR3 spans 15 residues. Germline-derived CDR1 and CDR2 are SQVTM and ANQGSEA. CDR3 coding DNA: TGCAGCGTTGGCACAGCGGACAGGGGAACCGGGGAGCTGTTTTTT. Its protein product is CSVGTADRGTGELFF.

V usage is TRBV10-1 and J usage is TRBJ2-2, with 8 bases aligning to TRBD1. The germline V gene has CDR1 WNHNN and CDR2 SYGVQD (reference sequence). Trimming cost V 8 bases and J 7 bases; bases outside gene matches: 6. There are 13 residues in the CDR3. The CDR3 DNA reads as TGCGCCAGCCGTGGACAGGGTGTCGGGGAGCTGTTTTTT. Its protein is CASRGQGVGELFF.

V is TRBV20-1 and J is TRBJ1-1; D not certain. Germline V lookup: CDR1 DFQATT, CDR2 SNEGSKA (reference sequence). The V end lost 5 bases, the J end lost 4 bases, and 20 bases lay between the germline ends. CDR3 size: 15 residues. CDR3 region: CSAPANGQLGTEAFF. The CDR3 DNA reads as TGCAGTGCTCCGGCCAACGGTCAGCTAGGCACTGAAGCTTTCTTT.

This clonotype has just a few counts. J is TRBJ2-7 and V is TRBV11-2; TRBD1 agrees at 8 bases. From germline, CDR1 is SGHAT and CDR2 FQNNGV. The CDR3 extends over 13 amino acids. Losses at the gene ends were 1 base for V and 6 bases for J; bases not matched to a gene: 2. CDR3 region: CASSLAQGAEQYF. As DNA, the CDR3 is TGTGCCAGCAGCTTAGCTCAGGGGGCCGAGCAGTACTTC.